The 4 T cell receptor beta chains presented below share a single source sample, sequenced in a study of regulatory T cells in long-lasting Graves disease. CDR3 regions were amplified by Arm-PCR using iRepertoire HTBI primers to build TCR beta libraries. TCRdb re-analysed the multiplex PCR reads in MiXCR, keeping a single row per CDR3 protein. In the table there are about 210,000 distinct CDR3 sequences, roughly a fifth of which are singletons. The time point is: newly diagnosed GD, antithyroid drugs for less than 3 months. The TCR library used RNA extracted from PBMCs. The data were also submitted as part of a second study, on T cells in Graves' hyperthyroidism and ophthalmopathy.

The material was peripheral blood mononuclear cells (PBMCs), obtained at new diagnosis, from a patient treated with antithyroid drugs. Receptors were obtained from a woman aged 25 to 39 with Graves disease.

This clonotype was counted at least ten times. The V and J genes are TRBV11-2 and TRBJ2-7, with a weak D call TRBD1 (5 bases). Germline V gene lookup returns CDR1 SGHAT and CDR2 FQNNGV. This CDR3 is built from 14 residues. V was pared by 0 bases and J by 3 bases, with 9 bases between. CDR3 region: CASSLDPGYYEQYF. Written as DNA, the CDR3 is TGTGCCAGCAGCTTAGATCCAGGGTACTACGAGCAGTACTTC.

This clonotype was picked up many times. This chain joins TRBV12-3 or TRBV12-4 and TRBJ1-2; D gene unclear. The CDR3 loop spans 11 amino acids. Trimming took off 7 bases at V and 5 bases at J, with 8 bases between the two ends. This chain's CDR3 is CASNKGYGYTF. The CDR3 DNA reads TGTGCCAGCAACAAGGGATATGGCTACACCTTC.

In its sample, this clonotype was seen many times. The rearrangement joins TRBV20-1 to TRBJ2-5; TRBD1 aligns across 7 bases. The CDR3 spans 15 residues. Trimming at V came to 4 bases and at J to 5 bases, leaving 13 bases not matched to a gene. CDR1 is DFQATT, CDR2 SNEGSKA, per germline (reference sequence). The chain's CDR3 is CSAITAAGRGETQYF. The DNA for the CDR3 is TGCAGTGCTATAACCGCGGCGGGCAGGGGGGAGACCCAGTACTTC.

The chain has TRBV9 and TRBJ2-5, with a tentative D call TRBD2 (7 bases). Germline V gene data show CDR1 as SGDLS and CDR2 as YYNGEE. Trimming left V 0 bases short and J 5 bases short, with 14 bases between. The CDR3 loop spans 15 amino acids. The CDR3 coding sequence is TGTGCCAGCAGCGTAGGAGGGGGGGGCTTGGAGACCCAGTACTTC. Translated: CASSVGGGGLETQYF.